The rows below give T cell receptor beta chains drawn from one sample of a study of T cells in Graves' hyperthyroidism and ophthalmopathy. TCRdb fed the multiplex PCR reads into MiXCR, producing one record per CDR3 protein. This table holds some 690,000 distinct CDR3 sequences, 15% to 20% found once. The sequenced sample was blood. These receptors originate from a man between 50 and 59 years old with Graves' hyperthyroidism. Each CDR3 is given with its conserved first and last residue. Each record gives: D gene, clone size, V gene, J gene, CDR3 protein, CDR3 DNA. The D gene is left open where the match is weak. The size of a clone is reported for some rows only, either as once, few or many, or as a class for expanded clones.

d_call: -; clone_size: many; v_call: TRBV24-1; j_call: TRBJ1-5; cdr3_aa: CATSVGGRNQPQHF; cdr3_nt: TGTGCCACCAGTGTTGGGGGGAGGAATCAGCCCCAGCATTTT
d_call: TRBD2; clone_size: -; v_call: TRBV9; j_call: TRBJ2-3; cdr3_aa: CAGSVSGGGRASDTQYF; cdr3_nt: TGTGCCGGCAGCGTAAGCGGTGGCGGGAGGGCCAGCGATACGCAGTATTTT
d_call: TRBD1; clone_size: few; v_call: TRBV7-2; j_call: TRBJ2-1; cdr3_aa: CASSFQTGYYNEQFF; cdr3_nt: TGTGCCAGCAGCTTTCAGACAGGGTACTACAATGAGCAGTTCTTC
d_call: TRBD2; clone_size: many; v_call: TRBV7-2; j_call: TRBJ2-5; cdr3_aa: CASSSRTSGNRETQYF; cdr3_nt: TGTGCCAGCAGCTCTAGGACTAGCGGGAATCGCGAGACCCAGTACTTC
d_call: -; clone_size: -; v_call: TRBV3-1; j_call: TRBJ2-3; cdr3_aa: CASSQDVGTDTQYF; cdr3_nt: TGTGCCAGCAGCCAAGATGTGGGAACAGATACGCAGTATTTT
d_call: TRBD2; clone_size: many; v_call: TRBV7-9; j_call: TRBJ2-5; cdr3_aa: CASSRTTSGQETQYF; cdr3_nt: TGTGCCAGCAGCCGGACGACTAGCGGGCAAGAGACCCAGTACTTC
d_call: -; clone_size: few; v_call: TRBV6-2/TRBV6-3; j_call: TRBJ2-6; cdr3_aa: CASVYGVVAGANVLTF; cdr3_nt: TGTGCCAGCGTCTACGGAGTTGTCGCGGGGGCCAACGTCCTGACTTTC
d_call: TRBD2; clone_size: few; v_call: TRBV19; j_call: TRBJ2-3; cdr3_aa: CASSIDPSGITDTQYF; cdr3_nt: TGTGCCAGTAGTATAGACCCTAGCGGAATTACAGATACGCAGTATTTT
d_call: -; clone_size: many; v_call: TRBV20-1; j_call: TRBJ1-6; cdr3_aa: CSASSGLSSPLHF; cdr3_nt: TGCAGTGCTAGCTCGGGGCTGAGTTCACCCCTCCACTTT
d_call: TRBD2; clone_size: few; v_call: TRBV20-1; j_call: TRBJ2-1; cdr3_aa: CSARVSSGRAYNEQFF; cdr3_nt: TGCAGTGCTAGAGTGTCTAGCGGGAGGGCCTACAATGAGCAGTTCTTC
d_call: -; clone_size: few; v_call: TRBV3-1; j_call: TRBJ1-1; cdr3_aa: CASSQGSGFDTEAFF; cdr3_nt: TGTGCCAGCAGCCAAGGGTCGGGCTTTGACACTGAAGCTTTCTTT
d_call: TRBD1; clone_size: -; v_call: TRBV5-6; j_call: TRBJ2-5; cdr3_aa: CASSLTDFTGTEYF; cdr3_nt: TGTGCCAGCAGCTTGACTGACTTTACGGGGACAGAGTACTTC
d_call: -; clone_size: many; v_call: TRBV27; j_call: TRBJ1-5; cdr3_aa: CASSAAPGTRNHQPQHF; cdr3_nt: TGTGCCAGCAGTGCAGCCCCTGGGACAAGGAATCATCAGCCCCAGCATTTT
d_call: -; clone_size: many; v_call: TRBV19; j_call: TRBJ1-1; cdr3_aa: CASSHRLGGGAFF; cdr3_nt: TGTGCCAGTAGCCACCGCTTAGGAGGAGGCGCTTTCTTT
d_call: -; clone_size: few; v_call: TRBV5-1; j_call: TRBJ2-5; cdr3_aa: CASSLGPSKETQYF; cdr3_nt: TGCGCCAGCAGCTTGGGCCCCAGTAAAGAGACCCAGTACTTC
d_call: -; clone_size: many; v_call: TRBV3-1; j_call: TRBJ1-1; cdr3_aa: CASSQAEGTEAFF; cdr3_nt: TGTGCCAGCAGCCAAGCTGAGGGTACTGAAGCTTTCTTT
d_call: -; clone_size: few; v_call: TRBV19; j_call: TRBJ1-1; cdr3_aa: CASSRDGTEAFF; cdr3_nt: TGTGCCAGTAGCCGGGACGGCACTGAAGCTTTCTTT
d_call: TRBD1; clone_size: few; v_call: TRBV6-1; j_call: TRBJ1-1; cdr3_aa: CASSEQGARNTEAFF; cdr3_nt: TGTGCCAGCAGCGAACAGGGGGCCAGGAACACTGAAGCTTTCTTT
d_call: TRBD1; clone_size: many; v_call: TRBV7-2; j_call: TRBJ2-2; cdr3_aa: CASSLGTGFTGELFF; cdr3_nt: TGTGCCAGCAGCTTAGGGACAGGGTTCACCGGGGAGCTGTTTTTT
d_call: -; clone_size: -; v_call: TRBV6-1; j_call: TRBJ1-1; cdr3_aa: CASRRRSPTNTEAFF; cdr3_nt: TGTGCCAGCAGAAGAAGATCACCGACGAACACTGAAGCTTTCTTT
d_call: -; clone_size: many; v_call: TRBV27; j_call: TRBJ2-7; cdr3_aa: CASGSRRHEQYF; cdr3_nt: TGTGCCTCAGGGTCCCGGCGCCACGAGCAGTACTTC
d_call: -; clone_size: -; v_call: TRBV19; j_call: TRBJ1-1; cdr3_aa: CASSTRPEGVAAFF; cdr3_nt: TGTGCCAGTAGTACCCGCCCGGAGGGGGTAGCGGCTTTCTTT